The following is a T cell receptor beta chain sequence with its context. The antigen is unknown. The source of the sample is a study of cytomegalovirus exposure and HLA in healthy donors. Study-wide context: The 110 or so validation repertoires used a platform that matched the one used for the roughly 700 first-cohort repertoires, as a later analysis reported. Study-wide findings and caveats: Rarity characterized most TCR sequences, yet some public TCRs appeared in many donors. The study put 150 to 200 TCR beta chains on its list as cytomegalovirus-associated. As was reported, the classifier diagnosed cytomegalovirus status with high specificity and sensitivity.

Germline CDR1 is MNHNY and CDR2 is SVGAGI (reference sequence). CDR3 length: 14 residues. V was trimmed by 2 bases and J by 4 bases, leaving 11 bases between them. The table came from immunoSEQ multiplex PCR; TCRdb's copy has only in-frame clones and leaves some out. The table records around 250,000 clones, roughly 90% of them present only once. The sequencing sample was made of PBMCs. This clonotype originated in a woman under 30 in good health and CMV-seronegative. The V and J genes are TRBV6-6 and TRBJ2-5; TRBD2 might be the D (6 bases). The CDR3 is CASSYLTEGETQYF. The CDR3, as DNA: TGTGCCAGCAGTTACCTAACGGAGGGAGAGACCCAGTACTTC.